This T cell receptor (beta chain) was identified in a study of T cells in Graves' hyperthyroidism and ophthalmopathy. Authors of the study amplified TCR beta CDR3 regions from RNA transcripts. Primed by the HTBI set, a first-round RT-PCR was run on the TCR CDR3. TCRdb processed the multiplex PCR reads anew with MiXCR; each CDR3 protein has one entry. The sample consists of roughly 360,000 distinct CDR3 sequences, approximately 13% of them appearing once. This clonotype was observed at least ten times. Exclusion of a patient resulted from uncontrolled infection, other autoimmune disease, pregnancy or lactation. Blood was sampled at initial diagnosis of hyperthyroidism, prior to onset of any ophthalmopathy symptoms. CDR3 length equals 17 residues. The J segment lost 5 bases and the V segment lost 0 bases, leaving 10 bases of the junction unmatched. Germline V gene data show CDR1 as SGHNT and CDR2 as YENEEA.

The chain is built from TRBV11-3 and TRBJ2-5; 9 nucleotides align to TRBD2. The source is a man aged 25 to 40 with Graves' hyperthyroidism that later progressed to Graves' ophthalmopathy. Sequenced material: blood. The CDR3 is CASSLDTVASGEETQYF. In nucleotides, the CDR3 is TGTGCCAGCAGCTTAGATACGGTGGCTAGCGGGGAGGAGACCCAGTACTTC.